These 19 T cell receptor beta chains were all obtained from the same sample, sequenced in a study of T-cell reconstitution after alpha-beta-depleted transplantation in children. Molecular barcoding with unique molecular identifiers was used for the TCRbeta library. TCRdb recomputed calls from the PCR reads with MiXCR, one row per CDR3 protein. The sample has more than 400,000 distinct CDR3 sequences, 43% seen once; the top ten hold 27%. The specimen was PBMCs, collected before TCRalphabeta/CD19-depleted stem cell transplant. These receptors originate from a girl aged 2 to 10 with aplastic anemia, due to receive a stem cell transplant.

The CDR3 loop reads CASSPVRTGGDQPQHF. CDR3 sequence (DNA): TGTGCCAGCAGCCCCGTAAGGACAGGGGGAGATCAGCCCCAGCATTTT. The chain carries TRBV7-2 and TRBJ1-5; 10 bases map to TRBD1. The germline V gene has CDR1 SGHTA and CDR2 FQGNSA. J gave up 5 bases and V 5 bases, and 9 bases lay outside the gene matches. The length of the CDR3 is 16 residues. Looking up the rest from reference TRBV7-2 and TRBJ1-5 gives the full variable domain: GAGVSQSPSNKVTEKGKDVELRCDPISGHTALYWYRQSLGQGLEFLIYFQGNSAPDKSGLPSDRFSAERTGGSVSTLTIQRTQQEDSAVYLCASSPVRTGGDQPQHFGDGTRLSIL.

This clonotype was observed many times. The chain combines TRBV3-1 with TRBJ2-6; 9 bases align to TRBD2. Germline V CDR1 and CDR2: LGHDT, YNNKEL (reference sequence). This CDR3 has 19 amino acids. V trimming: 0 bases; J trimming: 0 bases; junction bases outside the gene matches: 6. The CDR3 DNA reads TGTGCCAGCAGCCAAGATGGGCCAGCGGGAGGCTCTGGGGCCAACGTCCTGACTTTC. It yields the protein CASSQDGPAGGSGANVLTF.

As DNA, the CDR3 is TGTGCCAGCAGGTCGGGTGCACCGGGACTAGCGGGAGAAGAGACCCAGTACTTC. Its translation is CASRSGAPGLAGEETQYF. The V and J genes are TRBV2 and TRBJ2-5; TRBD2 matches 14 bases. Germline V gives CDR1 SNHLY, CDR2 FYNNEI. The CDR3 has 18 amino acids. V lost 6 bases, J lost 3 bases, and 12 bases stayed unmatched.

This CDR3 is CASSFGSSDTFSYEQYF. The CDR3 region has the DNA TGTGCCAGCAGCTTTGGCTCTTCAGATACATTCTCCTACGAGCAGTACTTC. The chain employs TRBV6-1 and TRBJ2-7; D not resolved. The CDR3 extends over 17 amino acids. The germline V and J ends were trimmed by 6 bases and 0 bases, with 21 bases remaining between them. Germline lookup yields CDR1 MNHNS and CDR2 SASEGT.

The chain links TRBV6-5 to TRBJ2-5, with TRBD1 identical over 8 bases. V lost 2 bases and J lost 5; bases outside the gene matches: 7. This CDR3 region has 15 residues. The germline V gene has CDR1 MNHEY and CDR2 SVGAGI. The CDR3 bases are TGTGCCAGCAGTTACCCCGGGACAGGAACGGAGACCCAGTACTTC. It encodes CASSYPGTGTETQYF.

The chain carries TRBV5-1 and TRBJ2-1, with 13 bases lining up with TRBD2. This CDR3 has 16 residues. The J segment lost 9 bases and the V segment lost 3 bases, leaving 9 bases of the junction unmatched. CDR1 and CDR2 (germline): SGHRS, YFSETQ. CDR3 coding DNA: TGCGCCAGCAGCTCGCCCCGACTAGCGGGAGGTGTTGAGCAGTTCTTC. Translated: CASSSPRLAGGVEQFF.

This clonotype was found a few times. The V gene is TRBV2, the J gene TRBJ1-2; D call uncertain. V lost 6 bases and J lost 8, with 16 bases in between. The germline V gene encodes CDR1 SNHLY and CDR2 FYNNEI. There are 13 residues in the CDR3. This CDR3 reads CASRPWATQGYTF. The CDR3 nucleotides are TGTGCCAGCAGACCCTGGGCGACCCAAGGCTACACCTTC.

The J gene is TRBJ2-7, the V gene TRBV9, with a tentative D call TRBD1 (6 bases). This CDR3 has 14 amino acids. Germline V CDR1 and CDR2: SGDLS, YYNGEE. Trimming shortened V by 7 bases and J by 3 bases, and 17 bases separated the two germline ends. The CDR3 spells CASVGAGEYYEQYF. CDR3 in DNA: TGTGCCAGCGTAGGAGCAGGGGAATACTACGAGCAGTACTTC.

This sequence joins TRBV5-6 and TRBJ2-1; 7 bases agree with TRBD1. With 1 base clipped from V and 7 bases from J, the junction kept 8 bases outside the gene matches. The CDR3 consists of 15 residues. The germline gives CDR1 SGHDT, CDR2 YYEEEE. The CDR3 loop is CASSLRTQGTNEQFF. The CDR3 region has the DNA TGTGCCAGCAGCTTGAGAACACAGGGGACGAATGAGCAGTTCTTC.

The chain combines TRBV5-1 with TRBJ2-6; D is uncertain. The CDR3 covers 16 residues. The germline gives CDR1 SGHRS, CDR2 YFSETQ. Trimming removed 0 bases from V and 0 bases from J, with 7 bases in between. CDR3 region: CASSLDAVSGANVLTF. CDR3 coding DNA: TGCGCCAGCAGCTTGGACGCGGTCTCTGGGGCCAACGTCCTGACTTTC. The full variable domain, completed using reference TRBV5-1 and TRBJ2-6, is KAGVTQTPRYLIKTRGQQVTLSCSPISGHRSVSWYQQTPGQGLQFLFEYFSETQRNKGNFPGRFSGRQFSNSRSEMNVSTLELGDSALYLCASSLDAVSGANVLTFGAGSRLTVL.

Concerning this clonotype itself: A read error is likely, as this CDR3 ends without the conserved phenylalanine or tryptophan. As DNA, the CDR3 is TGTGCCAGCAGCTTGGGGGGAACTTCGGGGGCGGAGACCCAGTACTCC. Translated, it gives CASSLGGTSGAETQYS. V and J are TRBV5-4 and TRBJ2-5, with D perhaps being TRBD1 or TRBD2 (6 bases each). Germline-derived CDR1 and CDR2 are SGHNT and YYREEE (reference sequence). Trimming shortened V by 0 bases and J by 5 bases, and 17 bases separated the two germline ends. This CDR3 has 16 residues.

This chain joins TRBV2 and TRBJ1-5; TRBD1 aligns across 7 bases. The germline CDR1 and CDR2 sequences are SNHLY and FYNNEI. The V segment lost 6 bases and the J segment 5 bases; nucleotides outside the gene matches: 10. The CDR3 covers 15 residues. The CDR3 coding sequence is TGTGCCAGCAGAAGAACCGACAGGGATGATCAGCCCCAGCATTTT. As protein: CASRRTDRDDQPQHF.

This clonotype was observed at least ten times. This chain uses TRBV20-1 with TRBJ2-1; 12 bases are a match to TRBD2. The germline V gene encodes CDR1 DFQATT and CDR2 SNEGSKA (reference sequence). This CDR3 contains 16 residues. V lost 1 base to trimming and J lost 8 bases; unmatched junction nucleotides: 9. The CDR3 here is CSARVMTSGRSYEQFF. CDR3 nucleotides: TGCAGTGCTAGAGTGATGACTAGCGGGAGATCGTATGAGCAGTTCTTC.

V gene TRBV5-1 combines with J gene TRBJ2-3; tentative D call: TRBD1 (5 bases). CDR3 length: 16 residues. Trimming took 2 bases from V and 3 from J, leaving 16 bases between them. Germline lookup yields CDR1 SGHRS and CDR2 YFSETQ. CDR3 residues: CASSFGRGTGTDTQYF. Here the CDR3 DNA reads TGCGCCAGCAGCTTCGGACGCGGAACAGGTACAGATACGCAGTATTTT.

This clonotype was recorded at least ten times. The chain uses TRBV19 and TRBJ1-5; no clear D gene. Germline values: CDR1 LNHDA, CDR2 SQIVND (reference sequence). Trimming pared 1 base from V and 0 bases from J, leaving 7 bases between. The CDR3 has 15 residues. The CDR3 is CASSIVGDSNQPQHF. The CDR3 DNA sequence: TGTGCCAGTAGTATAGTTGGGGATAGCAATCAGCCCCAGCATTTT. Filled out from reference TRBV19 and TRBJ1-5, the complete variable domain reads DGGITQSPKYLFRKEGQNVTLSCEQNLNHDAMYWYRQDPGQGLRLIYYSQIVNDFQKGDIAEGYSVSREKKESFPLTVTSAQKNPTAFYLCASSIVGDSNQPQHFGDGTRLSIL.

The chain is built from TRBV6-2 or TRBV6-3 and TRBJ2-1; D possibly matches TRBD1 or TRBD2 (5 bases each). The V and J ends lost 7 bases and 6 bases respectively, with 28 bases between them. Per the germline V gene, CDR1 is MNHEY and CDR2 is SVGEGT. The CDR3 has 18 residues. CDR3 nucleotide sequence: TGTGCCAGCACCACTCCAAAAACGGGACCCTCGGGCGGCAATGAGCAGTTCTTC. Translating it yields CASTTPKTGPSGGNEQFF.

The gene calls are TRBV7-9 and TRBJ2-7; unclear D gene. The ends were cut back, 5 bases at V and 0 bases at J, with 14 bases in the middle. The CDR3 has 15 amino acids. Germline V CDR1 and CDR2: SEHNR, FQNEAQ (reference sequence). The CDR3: CASSIPGTSSYEQYF. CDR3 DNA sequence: TGTGCCAGCAGCATTCCAGGTACGAGCTCCTACGAGCAGTACTTC.

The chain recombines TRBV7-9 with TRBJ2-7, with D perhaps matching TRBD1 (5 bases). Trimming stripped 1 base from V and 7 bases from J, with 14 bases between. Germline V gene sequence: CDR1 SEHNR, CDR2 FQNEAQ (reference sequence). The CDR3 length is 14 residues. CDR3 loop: CASSLVQGKGEQYF. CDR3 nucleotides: TGTGCCAGCAGCTTAGTCCAGGGTAAAGGGGAGCAGTACTTC.

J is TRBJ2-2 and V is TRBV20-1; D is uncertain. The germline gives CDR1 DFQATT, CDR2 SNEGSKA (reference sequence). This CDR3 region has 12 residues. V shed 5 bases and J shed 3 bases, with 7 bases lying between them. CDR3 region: CSAFGHTGELFF. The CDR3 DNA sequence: TGCAGTGCTTTTGGACACACCGGGGAGCTGTTTTTT.